Shown below are 14 T cell receptor beta chains from a single sample sequenced in a study of OX40 agonist ivuxolimab in advanced cancers. Using immunoSEQ multiplex PCR, the repertoire was profiled, and TCRdb retains in-frame clones only, with some absent. The sample carries almost 80,000 clones, about 84% recorded once. The material was CD4+ or CD8+ T cells sorted from blood, obtained in a trial of the OX40 agonist ivuxolimab. The receptor source for this set is an adult with an advanced solid tumor such as melanoma, head and neck, liver or kidney cancer.

V and J are TRBV5-1 and TRBJ1-1; tentative D call: TRBD1 (6 bases). Germline V gives CDR1 SGHRS, CDR2 YFSETQ. The CDR3 has 14 amino acids. V was shortened by 3 bases and J by 5 bases, with 14 bases between the two germline ends. The CDR3 nucleotides are TGCGCCAGCAGCTCGCTGGACAGAGATACTGAAGCTTTCTTT. Residues: CASSSLDRDTEAFF.

This chain connects TRBV18 to TRBJ2-2; D is possibly TRBD1 (6 bases). This CDR3 contains 17 residues. Germline V CDR1 and CDR2: KGHSH, LQKENI. V was trimmed by 3 bases and J by 0 bases, leaving 14 bases between them. CDR3 sequence reads: CASSPEGVQTNTGELFF. As DNA, the CDR3 is TGTGCCAGCTCACCCGAGGGGGTACAAACGAACACCGGGGAGCTGTTTTTT.

This clone was seen a few times. The CDR3 DNA reads as TGTGCCAGCAGCCTGGTTAGCGGGGGGCGCAATGAGCAGTTCTTC. Translation gives CASSLVSGGRNEQFF. The rearrangement uses TRBV28 and TRBJ2-1, with 10 bases identical to TRBD2. The junction had 8 bases not matched to a gene; V was cut back by 6 bases and J by 6 bases. The CDR3 runs 15 residues. Germline V gene data show CDR1 as MDHEN and CDR2 as SYDVKM. Full variable domain (outside the CDR3, taken from reference TRBV28 and TRBJ2-1): DVKVTQSSRYLVKRTGEKVFLECVQDMDHENMFWYRQDPGLGLRLIYFSYDVKMKEKGDIPEGYSVSREKKERFSLILESASTNQTSMYLCASSLVSGGRNEQFFGPGTRLTVL.

This clone was recorded once. The chain recombines TRBV7-8 with TRBJ2-1, with 14 positions matching TRBD2. V dropped 1 base and J dropped 7; count of bases not matched to a gene: 9. The germline gives CDR1 SGHVS, CDR2 FQNEAQ. The length of the CDR3 is 18 residues. CDR3 nucleotides: TGTGCCAGCAGCTTAGTAACAGGGACTAGCGGGAGAGGTAATGAGCAGTTCTTC. Encoded protein: CASSLVTGTSGRGNEQFF.

This rearrangement joins TRBV7-8 to TRBJ1-2; D perhaps matches TRBD1 (5 bases). From germline, CDR1 is SGHVS and CDR2 FQNEAQ. V was clipped by 5 bases and J by 4 bases, with 14 bases between them. This CDR3 is built from 14 residues. CDR3 DNA sequence: TGTGCCAGCAGCCCGGTGGGGGGAGGCTATGGCTACACCTTC. This gives the protein CASSPVGGGYGYTF.

This sequence joins TRBV6-1 and TRBJ2-3; D gene unclear. V dropped 7 bases and J dropped 1 base, with 6 bases sitting between them. Germline V gives CDR1 MNHNS, CDR2 SASEGT. The CDR3 covers 12 residues. This CDR3 reads CASTVGTDTQYF. The DNA for the CDR3 is TGTGCCAGCACCGTAGGCACAGATACGCAGTATTTT.

The chain carries TRBV28 and TRBJ1-1; D uncertain. Looked up from germline, CDR1 is MDHEN and CDR2 is SYDVKM. Trimming stripped 8 bases from V and 3 bases from J, with 10 bases between. This CDR3 comprises 12 residues. In DNA form, the CDR3 reads TGTGCCAGCGAAGGAAGAGACACTGAAGCTTTCTTT. It is translated as CASEGRDTEAFF.

The chain has TRBV2 and TRBJ2-1, with 9 bases fitting TRBD2. J lost 4 bases, V lost 5 bases, and 3 bases had no gene match. Germline V CDR1 and CDR2: SNHLY, FYNNEI. This CDR3 contains 14 residues. For the CDR3, the DNA is TGTGCCAGCAGTAGGGCGGGAGGGTACAATGAGCAGTTCTTC. This sequence encodes CASSRAGGYNEQFF.

Worth noting for this clone: The same CDR3 can be traced to other DNA sequences in this sample. This chain joins TRBV6-5 and TRBJ2-1; D might be TRBD1 (5 bases). V was cut by 8 bases and J by 0 bases, with 14 bases left in between. Germline CDR1 reads MNHEY; CDR2 reads SVGAGI. This CDR3 has 15 amino acids. The CDR3 sequence: CASRRGRSSYNEQFF. The CDR3 region has the DNA TGTGCCAGCCGAAGGGGCAGGAGCTCCTACAATGAGCAGTTCTTC.

V usage is TRBV2 and J usage is TRBJ1-5; 10 bases match TRBD1. Germline V gene sequence: CDR1 SNHLY, CDR2 FYNNEI. V dropped 0 bases and J dropped 7; count of bases not matched to a gene: 3. The CDR3 runs to 15 residues. The CDR3 DNA sequence: TGTGCCAGCAGTGAAGCTAGACAGGGGGCGCAGCCCCAGCATTTT. Translating it yields CASSEARQGAQPQHF. The whole variable domain, filled in from reference TRBV2 and TRBJ1-5, reads EPEVTQTPSHQVTQMGQEVILRCVPISNHLYFYWYRQILGQKVEFLVSFYNNEISEKSEIFDDQFSVERPDGSNFTLKIRSTKLEDSAMYFCASSEARQGAQPQHFGDGTRLSIL.

The V gene is TRBV2, the J gene TRBJ2-5; 8 bases match TRBD2. The V gene end was trimmed by 7 bases and the J gene end by 2 bases; junction bases not matched to a gene: 6. This CDR3 is built from 14 residues. Germline CDR1 SNHLY, CDR2 FYNNEI. The CDR3 region is CASTSSGLQETQYF. CDR3 nucleotide sequence: TGTGCCAGCACTTCTAGCGGGCTACAAGAGACCCAGTACTTC.

V is TRBV12-5 and J is TRBJ2-1; D not resolved. This CDR3 contains 18 residues. V was shortened by 6 bases and J by 6 bases, with 27 bases between the two germline ends. The germline V gene encodes CDR1 LGHNT and CDR2 FRNRAP. The CDR3: CASGRIPDGTAGSNEQFF. The CDR3 nucleotides read TGTGCTAGTGGCCGTATCCCTGATGGCACCGCCGGAAGCAATGAGCAGTTCTTC.

CDR3 DNA sequence: TGCAGCGCTTTGGGACAGGGGTTCAACGAGCAGTACTTC. This encodes CSALGQGFNEQYF. V and J are TRBV29-1 and TRBJ2-7, with 10 bases aligning to TRBD1. The V gene end was trimmed by 7 bases and the J gene end by 5 bases; junction bases not matched to a gene: 8. CDR3 length equals 13 residues. The germline V gene has CDR1 SQVTM and CDR2 ANQGSEA.

The chain recombines TRBV30 with TRBJ1-2; maybe TRBD1 (5 bases). CDR1 GTSNPN and CDR2 SVGIG come from the germline V gene (reference sequence). The CDR3 extends over 14 amino acids. The V and J ends lost 3 bases and 3 bases respectively, with 14 bases between them. The DNA for the CDR3 is TGTGCCTGGAGCTCACGGGGGGTGGACTATGGCTACACCTTC. Translation gives CAWSSRGVDYGYTF.